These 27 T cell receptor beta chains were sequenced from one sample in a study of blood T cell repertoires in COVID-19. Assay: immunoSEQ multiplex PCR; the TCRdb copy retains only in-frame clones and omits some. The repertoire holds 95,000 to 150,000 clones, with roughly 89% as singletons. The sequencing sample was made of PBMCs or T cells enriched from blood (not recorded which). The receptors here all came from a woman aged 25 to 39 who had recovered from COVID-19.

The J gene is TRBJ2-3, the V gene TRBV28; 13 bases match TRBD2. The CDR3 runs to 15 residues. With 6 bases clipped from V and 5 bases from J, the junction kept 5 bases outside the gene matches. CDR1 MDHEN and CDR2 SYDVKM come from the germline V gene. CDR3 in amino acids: CASRAGTSGKDTQYF. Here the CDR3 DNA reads TGTGCCAGCAGAGCGGGGACTAGCGGGAAAGATACGCAGTATTTT.

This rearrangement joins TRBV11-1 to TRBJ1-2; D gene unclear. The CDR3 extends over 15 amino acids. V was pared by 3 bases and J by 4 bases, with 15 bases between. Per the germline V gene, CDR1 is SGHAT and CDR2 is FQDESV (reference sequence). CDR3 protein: CASSLERTDFYGYTF. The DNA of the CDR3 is TGTGCCAGCAGCTTGGAACGGACGGACTTCTATGGCTACACCTTC.

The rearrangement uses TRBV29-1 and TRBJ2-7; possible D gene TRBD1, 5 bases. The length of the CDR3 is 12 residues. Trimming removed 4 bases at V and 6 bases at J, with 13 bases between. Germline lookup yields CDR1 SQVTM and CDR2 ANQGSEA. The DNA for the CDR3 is TGCAGCGTTGGGGATGGGGCCTTCGAGCAGTACTTC. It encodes CSVGDGAFEQYF.

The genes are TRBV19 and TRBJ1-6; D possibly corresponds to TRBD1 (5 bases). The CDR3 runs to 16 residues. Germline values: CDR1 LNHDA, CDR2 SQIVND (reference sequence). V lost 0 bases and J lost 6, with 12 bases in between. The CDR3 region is CASSIDLRGTNSPLHF. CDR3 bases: TGTGCCAGTAGTATAGATCTCCGGGGGACTAATTCACCCCTCCACTTT.

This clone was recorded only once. The CDR3 region is CAISVRGSFGETQYF. CDR3 DNA: TGTGCCATCAGTGTCCGTGGGAGTTTTGGGGAGACCCAGTACTTC. This chain links TRBV10-3 with TRBJ2-5, with D possibly being TRBD2 (5 bases). V was trimmed by 4 bases and J by 5 bases, leaving 17 bases between them. Germline CDR1 ENHRY, CDR2 SYGVKD. This CDR3 spans 15 amino acids.

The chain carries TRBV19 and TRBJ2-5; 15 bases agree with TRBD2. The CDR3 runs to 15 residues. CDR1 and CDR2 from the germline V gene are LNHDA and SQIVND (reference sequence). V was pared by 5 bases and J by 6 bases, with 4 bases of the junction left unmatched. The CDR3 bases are TGTGCCAGTAGTCTCGGGACTAGCGGGAGGAAGACCCAGTACTTC. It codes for CASSLGTSGRKTQYF.

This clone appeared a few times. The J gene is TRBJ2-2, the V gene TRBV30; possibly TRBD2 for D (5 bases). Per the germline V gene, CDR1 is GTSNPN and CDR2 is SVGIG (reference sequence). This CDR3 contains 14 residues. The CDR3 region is CASKPQLETGELFF. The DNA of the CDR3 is TGTGCGTCCAAGCCCCAACTAGAAACCGGGGAGCTGTTTTTT.

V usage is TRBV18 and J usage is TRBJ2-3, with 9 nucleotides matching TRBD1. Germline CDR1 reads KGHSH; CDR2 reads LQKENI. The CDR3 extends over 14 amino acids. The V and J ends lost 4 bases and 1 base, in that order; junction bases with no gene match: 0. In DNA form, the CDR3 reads TGTGCCAGCTCACGGGACAGGGGCACAGATACGCAGTATTTT. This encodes CASSRDRGTDTQYF. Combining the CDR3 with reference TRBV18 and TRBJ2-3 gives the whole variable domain NAGVMQNPRHLVRRRGQEARLRCSPMKGHSHVYWYRQLPEEGLKFMVYLQKENIIDESGMPKERFSAEFPKEGPSILRIQQVVRGDSAAYFCASSRDRGTDTQYFGPGTRLTVL.

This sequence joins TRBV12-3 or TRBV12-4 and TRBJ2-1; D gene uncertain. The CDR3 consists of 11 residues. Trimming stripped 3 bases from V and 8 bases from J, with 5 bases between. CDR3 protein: CASSFYYEQFF. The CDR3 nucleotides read TGTGCCAGCAGTTTTTATTATGAGCAGTTCTTC.

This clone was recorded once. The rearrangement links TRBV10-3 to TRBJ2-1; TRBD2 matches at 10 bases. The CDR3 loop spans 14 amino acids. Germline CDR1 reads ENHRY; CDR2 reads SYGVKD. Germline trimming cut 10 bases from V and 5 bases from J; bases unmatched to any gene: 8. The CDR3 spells CATETSGIDNEQFF. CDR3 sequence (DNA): TGTGCCACCGAAACTAGCGGGATTGACAATGAGCAGTTCTTC.

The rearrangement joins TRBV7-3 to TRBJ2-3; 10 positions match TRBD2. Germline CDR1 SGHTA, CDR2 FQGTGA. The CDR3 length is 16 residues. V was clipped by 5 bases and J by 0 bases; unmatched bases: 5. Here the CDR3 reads CASSPEAGGSTDTQYF. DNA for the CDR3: TGTGCCAGCAGCCCGGAAGCGGGAGGGAGCACAGATACGCAGTATTTT.

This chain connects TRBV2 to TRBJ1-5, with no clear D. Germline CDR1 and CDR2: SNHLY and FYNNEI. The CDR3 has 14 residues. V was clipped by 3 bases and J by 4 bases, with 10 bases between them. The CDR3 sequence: CASSEEVGNQPQHF. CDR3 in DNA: TGTGCCAGCAGTGAGGAGGTTGGGAATCAGCCCCAGCATTTT.

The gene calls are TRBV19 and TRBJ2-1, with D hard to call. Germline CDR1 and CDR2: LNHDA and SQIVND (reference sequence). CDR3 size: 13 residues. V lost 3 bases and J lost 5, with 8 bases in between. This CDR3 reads CASSINRNNEQFF. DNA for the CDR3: TGTGCCAGTAGTATTAACAGAAACAATGAGCAGTTCTTC.

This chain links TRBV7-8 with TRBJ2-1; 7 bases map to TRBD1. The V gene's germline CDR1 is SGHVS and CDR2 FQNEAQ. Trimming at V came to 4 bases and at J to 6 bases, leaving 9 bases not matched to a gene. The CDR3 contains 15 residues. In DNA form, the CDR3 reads TGTGCCAGCAGCTGGGGGTTGTCAGGGGGCAATGAGCAGTTCTTC. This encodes CASSWGLSGGNEQFF.

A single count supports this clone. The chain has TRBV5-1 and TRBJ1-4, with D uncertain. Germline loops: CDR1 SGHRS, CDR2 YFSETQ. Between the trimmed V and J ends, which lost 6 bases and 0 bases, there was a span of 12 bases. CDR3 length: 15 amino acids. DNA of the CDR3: TGCGCCAGCACTAATACAGCCGCAACTAATGAAAAACTGTTTTTT. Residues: CASTNTAATNEKLFF. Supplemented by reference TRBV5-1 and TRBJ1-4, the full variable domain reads KAGVTQTPRYLIKTRGQQVTLSCSPISGHRSVSWYQQTPGQGLQFLFEYFSETQRNKGNFPGRFSGRQFSNSRSEMNVSTLELGDSALYLCASTNTAATNEKLFFGSGTQLSVL.

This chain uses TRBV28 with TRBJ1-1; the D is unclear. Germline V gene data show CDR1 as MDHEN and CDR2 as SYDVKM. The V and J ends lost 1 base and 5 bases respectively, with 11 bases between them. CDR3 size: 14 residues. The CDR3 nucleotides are TGTGCCAGCAGTTTATCGGGAATGACGACTGAAGCTTTCTTT. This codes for CASSLSGMTTEAFF.

The CDR3 bases are TGTGCCACACCACCAACAGGGGTAAACGGGGGCTACACCTTC. Its translation: CATPPTGVNGGYTF. This chain links TRBV7-9 with TRBJ1-2; 7 nucleotides agree with TRBD1. This CDR3 spans 14 amino acids. After removal of 10 bases from V and 8 bases from J, the junction contained 16 bases not matched to a gene. CDR1 and CDR2 (germline): SEHNR, FQNEAQ (reference sequence).

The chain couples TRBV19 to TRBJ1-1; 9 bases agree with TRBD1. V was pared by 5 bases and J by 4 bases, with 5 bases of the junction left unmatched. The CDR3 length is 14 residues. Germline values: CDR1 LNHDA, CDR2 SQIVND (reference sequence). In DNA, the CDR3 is TGTGCCAGTAGTTTACAGACAGGGGGCACTGAAGCTTTCTTT. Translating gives CASSLQTGGTEAFF.

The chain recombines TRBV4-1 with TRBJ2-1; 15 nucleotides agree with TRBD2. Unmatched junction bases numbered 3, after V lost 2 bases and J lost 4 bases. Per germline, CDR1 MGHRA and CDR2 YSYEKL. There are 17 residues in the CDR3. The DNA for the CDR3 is TGCGCCAGCAGCCAAAGAGGGACTAGCGGGAGGTACAATGAGCAGTTCTTC. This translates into CASSQRGTSGRYNEQFF.

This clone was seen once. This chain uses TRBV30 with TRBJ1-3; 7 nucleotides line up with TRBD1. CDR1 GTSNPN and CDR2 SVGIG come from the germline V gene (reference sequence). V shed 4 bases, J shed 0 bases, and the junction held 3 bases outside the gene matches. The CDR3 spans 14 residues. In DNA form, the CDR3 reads TGTGCCTGGACACAGGGGCGCTCTGGAAACACCATATATTTT. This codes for CAWTQGRSGNTIYF.

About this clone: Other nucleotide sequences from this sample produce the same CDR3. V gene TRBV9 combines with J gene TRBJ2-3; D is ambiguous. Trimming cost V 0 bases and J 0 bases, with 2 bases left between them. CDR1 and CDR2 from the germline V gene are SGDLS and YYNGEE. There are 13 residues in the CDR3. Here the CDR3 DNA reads TGTGCCAGCAGCGTAGTAAGCACAGATACGCAGTATTTT. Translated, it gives CASSVVSTDTQYF.

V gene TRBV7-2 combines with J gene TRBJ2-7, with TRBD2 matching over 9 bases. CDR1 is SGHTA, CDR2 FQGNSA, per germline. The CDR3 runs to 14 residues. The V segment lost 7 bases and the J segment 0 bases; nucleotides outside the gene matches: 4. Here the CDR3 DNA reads TGTGCCAGCACCCTGGGACTAGCCTCCTACGAGCAGTACTTC. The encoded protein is CASTLGLASYEQYF.

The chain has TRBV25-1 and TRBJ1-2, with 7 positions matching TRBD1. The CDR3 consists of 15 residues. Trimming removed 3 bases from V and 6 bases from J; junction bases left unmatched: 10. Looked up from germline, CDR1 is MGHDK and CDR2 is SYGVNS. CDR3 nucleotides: TGTGCCAGCAGTGAGCCGGGACAGAAATTTGATGGCTACACCTTC. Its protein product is CASSEPGQKFDGYTF.

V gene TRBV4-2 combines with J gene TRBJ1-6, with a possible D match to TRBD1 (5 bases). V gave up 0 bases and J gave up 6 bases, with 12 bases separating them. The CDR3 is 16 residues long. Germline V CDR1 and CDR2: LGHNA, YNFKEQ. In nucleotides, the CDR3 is TGTGCCAGCAGCCAAGAGTTGGGGGGATCTAATTCACCCCTCCACTTT. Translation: CASSQELGGSNSPLHF.

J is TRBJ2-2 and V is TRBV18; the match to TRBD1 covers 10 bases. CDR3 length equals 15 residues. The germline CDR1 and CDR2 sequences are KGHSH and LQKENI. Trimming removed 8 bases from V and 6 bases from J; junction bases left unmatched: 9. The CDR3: CASTPGQGFSGELFF. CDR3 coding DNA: TGTGCCAGCACTCCGGGACAGGGGTTTTCCGGGGAGCTGTTTTTT.

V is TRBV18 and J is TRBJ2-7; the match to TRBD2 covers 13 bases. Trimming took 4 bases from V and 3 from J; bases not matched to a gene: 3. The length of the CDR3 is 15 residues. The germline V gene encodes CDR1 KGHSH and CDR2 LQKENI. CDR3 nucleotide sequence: TGTGCCAGCTCACTCCGGACTAGCGGGAGCTACGAGCAGTACTTC. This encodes CASSLRTSGSYEQYF.

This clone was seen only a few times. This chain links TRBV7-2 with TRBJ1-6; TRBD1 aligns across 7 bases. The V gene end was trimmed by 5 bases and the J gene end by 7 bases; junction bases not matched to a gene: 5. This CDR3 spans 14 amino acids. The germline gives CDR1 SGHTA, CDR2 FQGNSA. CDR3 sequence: CASSQTGRNSPLHF. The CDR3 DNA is TGTGCCAGCAGCCAGACAGGGAGGAATTCACCCCTCCACTTT.